The 8 T cell receptor beta chains in this list originate from one sample, sequenced in a study of cytomegalovirus exposure and HLA in healthy donors. The PCR ran on 60 Vbeta and 13 Jbeta primers. The assay was immunoSEQ multiplex PCR, and TCRdb's table has in-frame clones only and misses some. The sample yields around 110,000 clones, over 70% seen once. The sequenced sample consisted of PBMCs. These receptors were obtained from a male donor in good health and CMV-seropositive.

This chain connects TRBV5-6 to TRBJ2-7, with D possibly matching TRBD1 (5 bases). V was trimmed by 4 bases and J by 6 bases, leaving 11 bases between them. The CDR3 contains 12 residues. Germline values: CDR1 SGHDT, CDR2 YYEEEE. The CDR3 sequence is CASSPIQGEQYF. CDR3 DNA sequence: TGTGCCAGCAGCCCGATCCAGGGCGAGCAGTACTTC.

The gene calls are TRBV28 and TRBJ1-3; possibly TRBD1 for D (6 bases). Per germline, CDR1 MDHEN and CDR2 SYDVKM. The CDR3 length is 15 residues. V dropped 4 bases and J dropped 0 bases, with 10 bases sitting between them. Here the CDR3 reads CASSSTGRSGNTIYF. The DNA of the CDR3 is TGTGCCAGCAGTTCGACAGGACGCTCTGGAAACACCATATATTTT.

The V and J genes are TRBV10-3 and TRBJ2-1; 8 positions match TRBD2. The CDR3 consists of 17 residues. Germline assignment: CDR1 ENHRY and CDR2 SYGVKD. With V trimmed by 0 bases and J by 1 base, 5 bases remained unmatched. The CDR3 loop reads CAISESPTGGSYNEQFF. CDR3 DNA: TGTGCCATCAGTGAGTCTCCTACGGGAGGGTCCTACAATGAGCAGTTCTTC.

This chain links TRBV18 with TRBJ1-5, with D perhaps TRBD1 (5 bases). V lost 3 bases, J lost 9 bases, and 15 bases lay in between. CDR3 length: 14 amino acids. Germline CDR1 KGHSH, CDR2 LQKENI. CDR3 sequence: CASSPETVNSPQHF. The CDR3 DNA reads as TGTGCCAGCTCACCCGAGACAGTTAATTCGCCCCAGCATTTT.

V and J are TRBV7-2 and TRBJ1-2; possible D gene TRBD1, 6 bases. V dropped 5 bases and J dropped 8 bases, with 18 bases sitting between them. Germline values: CDR1 SGHTA, CDR2 FQGNSA. The CDR3 totals 14 residues. The CDR3 reads CASSHYRAVGGYTF. The CDR3, as DNA: TGTGCCAGCAGCCATTACAGGGCCGTAGGCGGCTACACCTTC. The complete variable domain, with remaining parts taken from reference TRBV7-2 and TRBJ1-2, reads GAGVSQSPSNKVTEKGKDVELRCDPISGHTALYWYRQSLGQGLEFLIYFQGNSAPDKSGLPSDRFSAERTGGSVSTLTIQRTQQEDSAVYLCASSHYRAVGGYTFGSGTRLTVV.

V gene TRBV4-2 combines with J gene TRBJ2-7; 11 bases are shared with TRBD1. CDR1 LGHNA and CDR2 YNFKEQ come from the germline V gene. The CDR3 has 15 residues. The junction had 8 bases not matched to a gene; V was cut back by 5 bases and J by 5 bases. The CDR3 is CASSYRDRGKDEQYF. In DNA, the CDR3 is TGTGCCAGCAGCTACAGGGACAGGGGGAAAGACGAGCAGTACTTC.

The chain couples TRBV7-3 to TRBJ2-3; 7 bases are a match to TRBD2. The CDR3 covers 16 residues. J gave up 0 bases and V 5 bases, and 8 bases lay outside the gene matches. CDR1 is SGHTA, CDR2 FQGTGA, per germline. The CDR3 loop is CASSLTGGTSTDTQYF. As DNA, the CDR3 is TGTGCCAGCAGCCTCACCGGGGGGACTAGCACAGATACGCAGTATTTT.

V gene TRBV6-1 combines with J gene TRBJ1-1; 7 bases are shared with TRBD1. With 6 bases clipped from V and 3 bases from J, the junction kept 7 bases outside the gene matches. Germline assignment: CDR1 MNHNS and CDR2 SASEGT. The CDR3 is 14 amino acids. CDR3 sequence: CASSRGDRDTEAFF. For the CDR3, the DNA is TGTGCCAGCAGCCGAGGCGACAGGGACACTGAAGCTTTCTTT.